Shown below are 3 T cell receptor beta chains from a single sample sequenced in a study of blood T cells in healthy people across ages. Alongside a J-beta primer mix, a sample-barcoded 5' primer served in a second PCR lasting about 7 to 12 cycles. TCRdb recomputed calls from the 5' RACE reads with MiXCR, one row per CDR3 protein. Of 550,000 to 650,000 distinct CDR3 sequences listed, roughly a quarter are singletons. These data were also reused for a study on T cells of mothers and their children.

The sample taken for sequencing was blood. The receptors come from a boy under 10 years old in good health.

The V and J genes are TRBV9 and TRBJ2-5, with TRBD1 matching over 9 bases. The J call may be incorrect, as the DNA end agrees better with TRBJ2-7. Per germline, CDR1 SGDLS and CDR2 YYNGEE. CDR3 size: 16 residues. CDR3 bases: TGTGCCAGCAGCGTAGGCTCAGGACAGGGGAACTACGAGCAGTACTTC. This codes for CASSVGSGQGNYEQYF.

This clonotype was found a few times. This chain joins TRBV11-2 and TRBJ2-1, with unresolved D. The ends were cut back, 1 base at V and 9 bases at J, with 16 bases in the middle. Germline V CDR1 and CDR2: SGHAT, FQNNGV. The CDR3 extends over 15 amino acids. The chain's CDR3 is CASSLGVRHPGEQFF. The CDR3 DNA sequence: TGTGCCAGCAGCTTAGGTGTCCGGCACCCCGGTGAGCAGTTCTTC.

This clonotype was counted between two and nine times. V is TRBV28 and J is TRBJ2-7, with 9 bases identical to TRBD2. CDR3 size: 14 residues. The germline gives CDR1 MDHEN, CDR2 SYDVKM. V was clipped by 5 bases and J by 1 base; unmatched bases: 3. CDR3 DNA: TGTGCCAGCAGTGTACTAGCGGGTTCCTACGAGCAGTACTTC. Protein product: CASSVLAGSYEQYF.